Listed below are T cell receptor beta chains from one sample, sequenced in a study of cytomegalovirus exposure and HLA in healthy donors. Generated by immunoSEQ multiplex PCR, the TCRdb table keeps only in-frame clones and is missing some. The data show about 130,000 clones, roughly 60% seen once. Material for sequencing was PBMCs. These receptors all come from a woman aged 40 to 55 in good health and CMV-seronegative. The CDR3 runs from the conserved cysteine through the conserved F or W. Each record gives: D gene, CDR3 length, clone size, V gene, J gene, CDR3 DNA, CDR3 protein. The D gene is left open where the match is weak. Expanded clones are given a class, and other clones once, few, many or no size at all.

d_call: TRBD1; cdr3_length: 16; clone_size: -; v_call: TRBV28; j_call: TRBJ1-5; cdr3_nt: TGTGCCAGCAGTTCCGGGACAGGGGTCAGCAATCAGCCCCAGCATTTT; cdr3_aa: CASSSGTGVSNQPQHF
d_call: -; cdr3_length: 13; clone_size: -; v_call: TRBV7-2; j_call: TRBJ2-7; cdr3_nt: TGTGCCAGCAGCTTAAATAGCGTCGCCGAGCAGTACTTC; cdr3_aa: CASSLNSVAEQYF
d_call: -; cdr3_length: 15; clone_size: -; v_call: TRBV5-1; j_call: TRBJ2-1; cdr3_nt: TGCGCCAGCAGCTGGGGGCAGGGCGGCTACAATGAGCAGTTCTTC; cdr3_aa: CASSWGQGGYNEQFF
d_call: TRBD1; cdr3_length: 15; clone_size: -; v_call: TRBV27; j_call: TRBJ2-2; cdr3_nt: TGTGCCAGCAGCCCGACCCGGGACAGCACCGGGGAGCTGTTTTTT; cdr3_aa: CASSPTRDSTGELFF
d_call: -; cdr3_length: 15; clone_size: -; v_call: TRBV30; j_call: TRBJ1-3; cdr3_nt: TGTGCCTGGGGAAGGGTTACAGGGAGAGGAAACACCATATATTTT; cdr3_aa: CAWGRVTGRGNTIYF
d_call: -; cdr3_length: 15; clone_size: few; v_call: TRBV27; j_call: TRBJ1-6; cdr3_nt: TGTGCCAGCCGACCACTAGGGTCCTATAATTCACCCCTCCACTTT; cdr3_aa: CASRPLGSYNSPLHF
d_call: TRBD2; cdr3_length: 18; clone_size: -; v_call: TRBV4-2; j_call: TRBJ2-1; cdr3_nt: TGTGCCAGCAGCCAGGATACTTTGACTAGCGGGGGAAGCTATGAGCAGTTCTTC; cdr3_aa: CASSQDTLTSGGSYEQFF
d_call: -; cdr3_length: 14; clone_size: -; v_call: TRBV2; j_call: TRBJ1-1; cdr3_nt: TGTGCCAGCAGTGGGGGCAGGGGGAACACTGAAGCTTTCTTT; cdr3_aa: CASSGGRGNTEAFF
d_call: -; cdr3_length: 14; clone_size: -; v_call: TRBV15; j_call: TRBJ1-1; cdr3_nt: TGTGCCACCAGCAGAGGAGGTTTGAACACTGAAGCTTTCTTT; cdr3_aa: CATSRGGLNTEAFF
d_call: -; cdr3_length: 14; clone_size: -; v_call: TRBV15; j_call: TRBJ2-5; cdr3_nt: TGTGCCACCAGCTGGCGGGGTAGAGAAGAGACCCAGTACTTC; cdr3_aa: CATSWRGREETQYF
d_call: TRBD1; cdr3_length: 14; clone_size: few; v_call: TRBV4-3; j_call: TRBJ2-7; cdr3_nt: TGCGCCAGCAGCCAAGGGACAGGGGGCCTCAAGCAGTACTTC; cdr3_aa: CASSQGTGGLKQYF
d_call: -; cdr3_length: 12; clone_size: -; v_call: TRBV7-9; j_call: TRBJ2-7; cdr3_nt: TGTGCCAGCAGCTCCCGGGACTACGAGCAGTACTTC; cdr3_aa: CASSSRDYEQYF
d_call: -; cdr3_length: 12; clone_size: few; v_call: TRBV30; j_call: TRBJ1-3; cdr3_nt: TGTGCCTGGAGGGTACATCGTTACACCATATATTTT; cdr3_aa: CAWRVHRYTIYF
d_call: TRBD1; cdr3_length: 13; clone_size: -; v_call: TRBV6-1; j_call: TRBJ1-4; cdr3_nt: TGTGCCAGCGCGACAGGGGTTGTCGAAAAACTGTTTTTT; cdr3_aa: CASATGVVEKLFF
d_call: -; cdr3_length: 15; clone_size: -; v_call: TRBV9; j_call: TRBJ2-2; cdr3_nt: TGTGCCAGCAGCGTAGGGGGAGGGAACACCGGGGAGCTGTTTTTT; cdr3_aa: CASSVGGGNTGELFF
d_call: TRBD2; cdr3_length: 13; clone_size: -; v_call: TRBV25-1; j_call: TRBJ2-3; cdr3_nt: TGTGCCAGCAGGCGGGGGGGCACAGATACGCAGTATTTT; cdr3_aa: CASRRGGTDTQYF
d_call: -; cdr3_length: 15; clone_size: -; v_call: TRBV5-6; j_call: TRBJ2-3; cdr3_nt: TGTGCCAGCAGCTTGGTCGGGGTCGGGGCAGATACGCAGTATTTT; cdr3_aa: CASSLVGVGADTQYF
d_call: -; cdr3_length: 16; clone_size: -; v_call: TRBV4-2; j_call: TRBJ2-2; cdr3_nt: TGTGCCAGCACCTCCACTAGCTTAGTAGATCCCGGGGAGCTGTTTTTT; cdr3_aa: CASTSTSLVDPGELFF
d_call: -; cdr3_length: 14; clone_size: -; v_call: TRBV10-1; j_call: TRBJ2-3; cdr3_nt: TGCGCCAGCAGTGAGTCCAAGGGGGGGGGTACGCAGTATTTT; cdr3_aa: CASSESKGGGTQYF
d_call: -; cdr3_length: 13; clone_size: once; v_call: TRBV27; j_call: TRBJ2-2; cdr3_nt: TGTGCCAGCAAGAAGGGGGACCCCGGGGAGCTGTTTTTT; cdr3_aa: CASKKGDPGELFF
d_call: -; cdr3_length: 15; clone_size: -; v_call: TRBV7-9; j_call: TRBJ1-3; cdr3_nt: TGTGCCAGCAGCTTAGGGCAGACGCGGGGAAACACCATATATTTT; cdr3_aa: CASSLGQTRGNTIYF
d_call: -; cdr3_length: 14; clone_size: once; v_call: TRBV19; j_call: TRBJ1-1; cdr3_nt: TGTGCCAGTAGGGGAAGGGAGAGTAGAACTGAAGCTTTCTTT; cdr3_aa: CASRGRESRTEAFF
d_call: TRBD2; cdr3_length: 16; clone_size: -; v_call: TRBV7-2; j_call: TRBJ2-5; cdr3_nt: TGTGCCAGCAGCTTAGTGGGGACTAGCGGAAAAGAGACCCAGTACTTC; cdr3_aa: CASSLVGTSGKETQYF
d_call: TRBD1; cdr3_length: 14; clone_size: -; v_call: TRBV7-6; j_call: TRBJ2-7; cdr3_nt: TGTGCCAGCAGCTTGGCGGACAGGGGGTACGAGCAGTACTTC; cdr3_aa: CASSLADRGYEQYF
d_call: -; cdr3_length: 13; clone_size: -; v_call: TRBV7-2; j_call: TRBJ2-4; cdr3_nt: TGTGCCAGCAGCCCTAACAGGGCGAACATTCAGTACTTC; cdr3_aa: CASSPNRANIQYF
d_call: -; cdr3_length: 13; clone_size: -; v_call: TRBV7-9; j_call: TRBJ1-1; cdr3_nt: TGTGCCAGCAGCCGTACAGGGAACACTGAAGCTTTCTTT; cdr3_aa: CASSRTGNTEAFF
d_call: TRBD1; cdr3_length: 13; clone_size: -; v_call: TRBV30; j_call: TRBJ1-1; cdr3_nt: TGTGCCTGCACAGGGGGCCTGAACACTGAAGCTTTCTTT; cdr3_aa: CACTGGLNTEAFF